The entry below gives a single T cell receptor beta chain sequence along with its context. The antigen remains unidentified. Germline V gives CDR1 LNHDA, CDR2 SQIVND (reference sequence). The CDR3 is 16 amino acids. Between the trimmed V and J ends, which lost 0 bases and 6 bases, there was a span of 14 bases. The assay was immunoSEQ multiplex PCR, and TCRdb's table has in-frame clones only and misses some. The sample lists 65,000 to 90,000 clones, 70% to 90% occurring once. The data belong to a study of cytotoxic CD8 clonotypes in ibrutinib-treated CLL. Overall study: When averaged across all of the samples, the counts came to roughly 250,000 productive templates and more than 85,000 productive rearrangements.

General study points: Among the clonotypes, public ones were uncommon and contracted or held stable on treatment. While tracking circulating CD8+ T-cell counts, baseline clonality exceeded that of age-matched healthy donors.

The sequence derives from a human donor with chronic lymphocytic leukemia. The sample consisted of PBMCs, taken after 24 months of ibrutinib treatment. The chain joins TRBV19 to TRBJ2-2; possible D gene TRBD1, 5 bases. CDR3 amino acids: CASSIDSSRAAGELFF. CDR3 sequence (DNA): TGTGCCAGTAGTATAGATTCGTCCAGGGCTGCCGGGGAGCTGTTTTTT.